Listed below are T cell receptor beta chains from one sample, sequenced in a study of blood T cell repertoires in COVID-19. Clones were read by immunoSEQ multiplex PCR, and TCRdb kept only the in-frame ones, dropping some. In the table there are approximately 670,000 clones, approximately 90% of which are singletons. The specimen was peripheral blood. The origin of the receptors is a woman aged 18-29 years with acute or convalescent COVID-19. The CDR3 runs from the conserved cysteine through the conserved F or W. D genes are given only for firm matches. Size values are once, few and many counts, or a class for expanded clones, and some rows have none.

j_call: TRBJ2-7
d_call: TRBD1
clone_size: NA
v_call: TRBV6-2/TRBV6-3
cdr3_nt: TGTGCCAGCAGTAGGGGCCGGGACAGCGCCTACGAGCAGTACTTC
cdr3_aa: CASSRGRDSAYEQYF

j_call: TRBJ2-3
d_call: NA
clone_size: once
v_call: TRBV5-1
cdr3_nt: TGCGCCAGCAGCCTTGGCCTCCTAGATAGCACAGATACGCAGTATTTT
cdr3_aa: CASSLGLLDSTDTQYF

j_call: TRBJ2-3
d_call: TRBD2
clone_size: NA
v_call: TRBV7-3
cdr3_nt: TGTGCCAGCAGCTACGGGACTAGTGCGGATACGCAGTATTTT
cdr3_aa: CASSYGTSADTQYF

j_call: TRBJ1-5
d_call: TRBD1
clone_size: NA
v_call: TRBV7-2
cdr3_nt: TGTGCCAGCAGCCGGACAGGGCATCAGCCCCAGCATTTT
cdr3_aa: CASSRTGHQPQHF

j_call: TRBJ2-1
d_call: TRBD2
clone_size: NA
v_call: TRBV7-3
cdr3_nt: TGTGCCAGCAGCTTTAGCGGGGGGGTTAATGAGCAGTTCTTC
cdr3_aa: CASSFSGGVNEQFF

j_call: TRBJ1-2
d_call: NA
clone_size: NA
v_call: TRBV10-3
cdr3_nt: TGTGCCATCAGCGCCACAGGGACGGGCTACACCTTC
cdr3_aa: CAISATGTGYTF

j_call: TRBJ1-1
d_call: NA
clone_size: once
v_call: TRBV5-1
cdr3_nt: TGCGCCAGCAGCTTGGGTCATGACACTGAAGCTTTCTTT
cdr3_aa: CASSLGHDTEAFF

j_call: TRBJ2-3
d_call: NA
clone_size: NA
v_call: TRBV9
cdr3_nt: TGTGCCAGCAACCGGGGGATCGCCAATACGCAGTATTTT
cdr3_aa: CASNRGIANTQYF

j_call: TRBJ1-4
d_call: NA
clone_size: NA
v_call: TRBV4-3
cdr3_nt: TGCGCCAGCAGCCCGTCCCCAGGGGATACAAATGAAAAACTGTTTTTT
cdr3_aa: CASSPSPGDTNEKLFF

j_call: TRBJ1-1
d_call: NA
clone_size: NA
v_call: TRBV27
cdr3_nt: TGTGCCAGCAGTTTAATGCGGGATACTGAAGCTTTCTTT
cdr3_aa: CASSLMRDTEAFF

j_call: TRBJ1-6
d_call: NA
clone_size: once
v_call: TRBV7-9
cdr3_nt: TGTGCCAGCAGCTTAGAACAGATTAATTCACCCCTCCACTTT
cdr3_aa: CASSLEQINSPLHF

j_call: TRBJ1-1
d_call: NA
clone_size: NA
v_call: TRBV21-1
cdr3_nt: TGTGCCAGCACCAACGACACATCGAACACTGAAGCTTTCTTT
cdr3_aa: CASTNDTSNTEAFF

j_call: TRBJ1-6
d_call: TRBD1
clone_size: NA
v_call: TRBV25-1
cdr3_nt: TGTGCCAGCAGTGTCGGGGACAGGGGCAATTCACCCCTCCACTTT
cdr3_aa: CASSVGDRGNSPLHF

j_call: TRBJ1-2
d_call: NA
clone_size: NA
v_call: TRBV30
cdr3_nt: TGTGCCTGGGAACAGGGTTTAAACTATGGCTACACCTTC
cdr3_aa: CAWEQGLNYGYTF

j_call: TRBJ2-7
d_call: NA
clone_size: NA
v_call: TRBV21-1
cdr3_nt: TGTGCCAGCAGCGAAAACAGGGGGCTTGACGAGCAGTACTTC
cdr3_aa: CASSENRGLDEQYF

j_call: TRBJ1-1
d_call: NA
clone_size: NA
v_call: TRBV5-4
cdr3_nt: TGTGCCAGCAGCCCCCGATCAAACCTCCACTCCGCTGAAGCTTTCTTT
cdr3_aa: CASSPRSNLHSAEAFF

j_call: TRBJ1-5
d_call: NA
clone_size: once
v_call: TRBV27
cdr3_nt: TGTGCCAGCAGTTGGGGGTATGTACAGGGTAGTCAGCCCCAGCATTTT
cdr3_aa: CASSWGYVQGSQPQHF

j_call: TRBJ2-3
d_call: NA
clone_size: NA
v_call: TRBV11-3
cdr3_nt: TGTGCCAGCAGCCTTAGGCAGGGTAATACGCAGTATTTT
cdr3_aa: CASSLRQGNTQYF

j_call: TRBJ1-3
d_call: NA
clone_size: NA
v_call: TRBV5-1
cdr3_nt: TGCGCCAGCAGCTTGGAGGGGGACTCTGGAAACACCATATATTTT
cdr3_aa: CASSLEGDSGNTIYF

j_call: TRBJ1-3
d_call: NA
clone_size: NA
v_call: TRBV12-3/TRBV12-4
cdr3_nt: TGTGCCAGCAGGCTTTTAGACACCATATATTTT
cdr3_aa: CASRLLDTIYF

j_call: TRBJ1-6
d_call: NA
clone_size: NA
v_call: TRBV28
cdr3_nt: TGTGCCAGCAGTAAAGACAAACCGGGACTGCTTATAATTCGGCCCCTCCACTTT
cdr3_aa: CASSKDKPGLLIIRPLHF

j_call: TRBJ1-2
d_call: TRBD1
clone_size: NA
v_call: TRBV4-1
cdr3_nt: TGCGCCAGCAGCCACCTGACAGGGAGCGGCTACACCTTC
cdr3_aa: CASSHLTGSGYTF

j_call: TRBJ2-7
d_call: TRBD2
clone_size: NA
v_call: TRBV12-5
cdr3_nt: TGTGCTAGTGGTTCCGTCGTGACTAGCGGGGATTACGAGCAGTACTTC
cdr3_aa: CASGSVVTSGDYEQYF

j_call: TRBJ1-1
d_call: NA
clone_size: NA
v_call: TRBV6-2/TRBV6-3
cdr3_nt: TGTGCCAGCAGTTACTTACAGGATAACACTGAAGCTTTCTTT
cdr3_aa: CASSYLQDNTEAFF

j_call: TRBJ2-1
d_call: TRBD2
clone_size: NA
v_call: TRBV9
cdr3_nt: TGTGCCAGCAGCCCCTCGGCGGGGGGCAATGAGCAGTTCTTC
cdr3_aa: CASSPSAGGNEQFF

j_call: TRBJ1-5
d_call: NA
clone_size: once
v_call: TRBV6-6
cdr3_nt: TGTGCCAGCAGTTATCGTCAGGGTTATGGGCAGCCCCAGCATTTT
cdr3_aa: CASSYRQGYGQPQHF

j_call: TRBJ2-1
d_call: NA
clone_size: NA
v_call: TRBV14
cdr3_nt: TGTGCCAGCAGCCAAGAGGCAGGGTCCAGCAATGAGCAGTTCTTC
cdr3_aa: CASSQEAGSSNEQFF

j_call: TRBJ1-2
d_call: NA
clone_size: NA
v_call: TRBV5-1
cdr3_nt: TGCGCCAGCAGCTTGGTTGAGGGGAGGGATGGCTACACCTTC
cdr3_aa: CASSLVEGRDGYTF

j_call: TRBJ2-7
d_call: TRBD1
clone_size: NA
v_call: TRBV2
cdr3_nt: TGTGCCAGCAGTGCCGGGGACAGGGGGACCTACGAGCAGTACTTC
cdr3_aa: CASSAGDRGTYEQYF

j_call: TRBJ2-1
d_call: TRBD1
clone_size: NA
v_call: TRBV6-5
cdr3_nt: TGTGCCAGCAGTTACGAGGACAGGGACAATGAGCAGTTCTTC
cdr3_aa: CASSYEDRDNEQFF

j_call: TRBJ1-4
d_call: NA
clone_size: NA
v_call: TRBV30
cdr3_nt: TGTGCCTGGAGTGGTGGGGGACAATATGAAAAACTGTTTTTT
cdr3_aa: CAWSGGGQYEKLFF

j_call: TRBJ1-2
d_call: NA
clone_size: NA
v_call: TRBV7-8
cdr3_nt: TGTGCCAGCAGCCTCAGGGGCGACTATGGCTACACCTTC
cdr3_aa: CASSLRGDYGYTF

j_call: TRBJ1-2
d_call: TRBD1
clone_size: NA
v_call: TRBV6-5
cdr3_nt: TGTGCCAGCAGTTACTCGACCCGGACAGGGGTAGGTGGCTACACCTTC
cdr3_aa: CASSYSTRTGVGGYTF

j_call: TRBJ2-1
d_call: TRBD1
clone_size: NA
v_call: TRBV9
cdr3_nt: TGTGCCAGCAGCCCCCCAGGGGGTTGGAATGAGCAGTTCTTC
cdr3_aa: CASSPPGGWNEQFF

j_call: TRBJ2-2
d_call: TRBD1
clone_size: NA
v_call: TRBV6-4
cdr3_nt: TGTGCCAGCAGTCGCGGACAGGGCGCCGGGGAGCTGTTTTTT
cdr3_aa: CASSRGQGAGELFF

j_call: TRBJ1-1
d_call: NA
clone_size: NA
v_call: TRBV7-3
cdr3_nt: TGTGCCAGCAGCTTGGTGGGGAGCACTGAAGCTTTCTTT
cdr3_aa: CASSLVGSTEAFF

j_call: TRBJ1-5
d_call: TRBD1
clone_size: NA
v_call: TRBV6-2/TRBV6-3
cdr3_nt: TGTGCCAGCAGTTACTCATCGCGGGACAGCGCCCGCCATGGGCCCCAGCATTTT
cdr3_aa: CASSYSSRDSARHGPQHF

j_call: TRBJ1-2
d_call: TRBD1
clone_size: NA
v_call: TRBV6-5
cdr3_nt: TGTGCCAGCAGTTCAGGGACAGGGGCTGGCTACACCTTC
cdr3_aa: CASSSGTGAGYTF

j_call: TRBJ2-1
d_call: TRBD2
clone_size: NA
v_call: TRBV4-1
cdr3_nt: TGCGCCAGCAGCCAAGACCCTAGCGGGGGGGCGTACAATGAGCAGTTCTTC
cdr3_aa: CASSQDPSGGAYNEQFF

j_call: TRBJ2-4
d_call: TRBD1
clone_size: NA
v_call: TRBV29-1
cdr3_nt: TGCAGCGTGCACAGGGGAGCCAAAAACATTCAGTACTTC
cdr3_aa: CSVHRGAKNIQYF

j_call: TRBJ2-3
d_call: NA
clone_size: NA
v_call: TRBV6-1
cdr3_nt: TGTGCCAGCAGTGAATTCCCCGGACTTAAGACAGATACGCAGTATTTT
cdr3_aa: CASSEFPGLKTDTQYF

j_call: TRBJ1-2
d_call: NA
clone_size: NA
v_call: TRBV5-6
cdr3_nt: TGTGCCAGCAGCTTGGTATGGGGAGTCGACGGCTACACCTTC
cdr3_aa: CASSLVWGVDGYTF

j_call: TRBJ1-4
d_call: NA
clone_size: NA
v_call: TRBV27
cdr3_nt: TGTGCCAGCAGTCTCTACCAGACAGGCCGAAAACTGTTTTTT
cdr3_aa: CASSLYQTGRKLFF

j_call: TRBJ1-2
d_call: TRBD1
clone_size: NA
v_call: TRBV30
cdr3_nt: TGTGCCTGGAGTCATCAAACAGGGGGCTTTAGCTATGGCTACACCTTC
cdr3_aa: CAWSHQTGGFSYGYTF

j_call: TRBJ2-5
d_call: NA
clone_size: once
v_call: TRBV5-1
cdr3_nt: TGCGCCAGCAGCTTAAAACAGGCCCCAGAGACCCAGTACTTC
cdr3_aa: CASSLKQAPETQYF

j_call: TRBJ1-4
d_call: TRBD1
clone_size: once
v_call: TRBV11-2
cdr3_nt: TGTGCCAGCGGTACGGGACAGGGGCCGAGTGAAAAACTGTTTTTT
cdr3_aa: CASGTGQGPSEKLFF

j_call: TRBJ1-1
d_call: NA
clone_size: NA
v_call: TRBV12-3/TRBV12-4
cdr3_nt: TGTGCCAGCAGTTTAACTTACACTGAAGCTTTCTTT
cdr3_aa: CASSLTYTEAFF

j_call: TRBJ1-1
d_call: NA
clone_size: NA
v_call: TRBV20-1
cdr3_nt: TGCAGTGCTAGTTCTCCAGGGATGGTCACTGAAGCTTTCTTT
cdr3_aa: CSASSPGMVTEAFF

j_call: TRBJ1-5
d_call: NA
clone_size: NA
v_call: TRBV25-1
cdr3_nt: TGTGCCAGCACCGGGGGGGACGGAAATCAGCCCCAGCATTTT
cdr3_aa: CASTGGDGNQPQHF

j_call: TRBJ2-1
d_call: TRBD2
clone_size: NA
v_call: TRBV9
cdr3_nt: TGTGCCAGCAGCGCCGGACTAGCGGGGGGCCAGGATGAGCAGTTCTTC
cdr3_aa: CASSAGLAGGQDEQFF